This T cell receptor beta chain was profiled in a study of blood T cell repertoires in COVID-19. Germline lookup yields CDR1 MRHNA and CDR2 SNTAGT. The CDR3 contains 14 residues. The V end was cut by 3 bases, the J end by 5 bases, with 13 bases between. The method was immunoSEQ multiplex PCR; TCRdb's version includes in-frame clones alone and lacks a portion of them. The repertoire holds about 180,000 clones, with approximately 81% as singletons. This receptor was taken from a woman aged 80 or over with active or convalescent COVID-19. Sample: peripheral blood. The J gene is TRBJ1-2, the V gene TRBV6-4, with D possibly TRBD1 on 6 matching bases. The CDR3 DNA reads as TGTGCCAGCAGTGAGGGGGCGCCGGGGTATGGCTACACCTTC. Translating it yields CASSEGAPGYGYTF.